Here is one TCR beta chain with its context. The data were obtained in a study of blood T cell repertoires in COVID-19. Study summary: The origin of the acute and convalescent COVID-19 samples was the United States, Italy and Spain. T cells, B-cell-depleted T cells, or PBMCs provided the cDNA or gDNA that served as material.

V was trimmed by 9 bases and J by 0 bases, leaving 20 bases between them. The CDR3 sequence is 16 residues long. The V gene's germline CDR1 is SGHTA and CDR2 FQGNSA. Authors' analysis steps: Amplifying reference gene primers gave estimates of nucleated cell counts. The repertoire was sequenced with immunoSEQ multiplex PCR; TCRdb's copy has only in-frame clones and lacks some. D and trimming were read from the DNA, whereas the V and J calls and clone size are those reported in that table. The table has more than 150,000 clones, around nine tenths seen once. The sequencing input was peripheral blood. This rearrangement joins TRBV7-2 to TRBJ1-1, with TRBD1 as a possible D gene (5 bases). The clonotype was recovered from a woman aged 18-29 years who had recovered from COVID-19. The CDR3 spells CASLTLRGDMNTEAFF. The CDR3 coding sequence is TGTGCCAGTCTGACACTGCGGGGGGATATGAACACTGAAGCTTTCTTT.